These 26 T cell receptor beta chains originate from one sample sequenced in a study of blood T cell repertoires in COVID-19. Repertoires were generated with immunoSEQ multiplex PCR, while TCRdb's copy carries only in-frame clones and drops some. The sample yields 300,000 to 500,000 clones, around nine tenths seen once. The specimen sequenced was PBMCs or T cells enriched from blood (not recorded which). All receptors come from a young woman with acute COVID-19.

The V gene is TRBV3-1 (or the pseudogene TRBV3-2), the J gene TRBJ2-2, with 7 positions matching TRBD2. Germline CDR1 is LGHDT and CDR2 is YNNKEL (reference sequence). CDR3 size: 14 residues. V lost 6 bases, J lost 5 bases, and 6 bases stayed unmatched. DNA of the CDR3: TGTGCCAGCAGTCGTAACGGGGGGACCGGGGAGCTGTTTTTT. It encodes CASSRNGGTGELFF.

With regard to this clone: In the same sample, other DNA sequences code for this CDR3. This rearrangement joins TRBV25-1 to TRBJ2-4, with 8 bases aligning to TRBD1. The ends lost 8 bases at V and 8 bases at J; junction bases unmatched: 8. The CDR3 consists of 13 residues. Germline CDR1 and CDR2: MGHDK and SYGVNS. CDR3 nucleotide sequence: TGTGCCAGCTCCCCAGGGGGCGCGGACATTCAGTACTTC. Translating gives CASSPGGADIQYF.

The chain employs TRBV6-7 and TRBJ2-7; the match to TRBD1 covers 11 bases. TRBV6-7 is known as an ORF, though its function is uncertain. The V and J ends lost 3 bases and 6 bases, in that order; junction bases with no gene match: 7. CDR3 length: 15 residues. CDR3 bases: TGTGCCAGCAGTTATAGTGGTGGGACAGGGGGCGAGCAGTACTTC. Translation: CASSYSGGTGGEQYF.

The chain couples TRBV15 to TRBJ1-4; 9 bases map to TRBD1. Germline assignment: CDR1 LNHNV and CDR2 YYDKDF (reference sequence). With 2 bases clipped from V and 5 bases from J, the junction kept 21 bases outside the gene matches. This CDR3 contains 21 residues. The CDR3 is CATSRKTPGQGDFGLNEKLFF. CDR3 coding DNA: TGTGCCACCAGCAGAAAAACTCCGGGACAGGGAGATTTTGGGTTGAATGAAAAACTGTTTTTT.

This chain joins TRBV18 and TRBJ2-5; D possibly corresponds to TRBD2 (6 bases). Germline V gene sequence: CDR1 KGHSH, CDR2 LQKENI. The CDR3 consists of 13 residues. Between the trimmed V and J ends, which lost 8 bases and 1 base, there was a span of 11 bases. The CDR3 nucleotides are TGTGCCAGCCACGGGGGACTCCAAGAGACCCAGTACTTC. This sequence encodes CASHGGLQETQYF.

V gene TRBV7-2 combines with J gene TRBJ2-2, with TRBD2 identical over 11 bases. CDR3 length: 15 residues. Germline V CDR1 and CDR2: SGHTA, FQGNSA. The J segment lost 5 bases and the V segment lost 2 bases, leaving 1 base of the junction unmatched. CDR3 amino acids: CASSLTSGGTGELFF. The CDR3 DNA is TGTGCCAGCAGCTTAACTAGCGGGGGTACCGGGGAGCTGTTTTTT.

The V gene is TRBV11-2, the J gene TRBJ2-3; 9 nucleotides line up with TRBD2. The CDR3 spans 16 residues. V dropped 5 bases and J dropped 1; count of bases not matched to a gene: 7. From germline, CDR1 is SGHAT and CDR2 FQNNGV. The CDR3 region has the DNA TGTGCCAGCAGCCCCGGCGGGGGGGAAGGCACAGATACGCAGTATTTT. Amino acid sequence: CASSPGGGEGTDTQYF.

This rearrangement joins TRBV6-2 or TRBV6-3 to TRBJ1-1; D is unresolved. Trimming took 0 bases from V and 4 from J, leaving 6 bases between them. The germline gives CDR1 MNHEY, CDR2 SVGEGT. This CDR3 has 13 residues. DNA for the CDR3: TGTGCCAGCAGTTACTCGAGAAGCACTGAAGCTTTCTTT. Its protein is CASSYSRSTEAFF.

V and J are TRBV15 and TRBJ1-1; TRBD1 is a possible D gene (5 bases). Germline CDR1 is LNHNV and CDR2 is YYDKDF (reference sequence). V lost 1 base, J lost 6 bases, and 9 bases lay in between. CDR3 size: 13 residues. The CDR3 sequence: CATSRVTGAEAFF. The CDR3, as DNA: TGTGCCACCAGCAGAGTGACGGGGGCTGAAGCTTTCTTT.

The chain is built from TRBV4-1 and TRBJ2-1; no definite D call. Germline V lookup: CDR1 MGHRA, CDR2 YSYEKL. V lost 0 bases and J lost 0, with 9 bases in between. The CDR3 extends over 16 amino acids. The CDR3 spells CASSQEPPSSYNEQFF. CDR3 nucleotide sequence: TGCGCCAGCAGCCAAGAACCGCCGAGCTCCTACAATGAGCAGTTCTTC.

CDR3 DNA: TGCGCCAGCAGTGACCCCGGGACTAGTGGCAATGAGCAGTTCTTC. Residues: CASSDPGTSGNEQFF. The rearrangement links TRBV10-2 to TRBJ2-1; 8 bases match TRBD2. CDR3 size: 15 residues. V was clipped by 3 bases and J by 6 bases; unmatched bases: 7. Germline CDR1 is WSHSY and CDR2 is SAAADI.

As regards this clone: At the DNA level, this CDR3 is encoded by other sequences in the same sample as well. The CDR3 spells CASSVDQGGGKLFF. CDR3 bases: TGTGCCAGCAGCGTAGATCAAGGGGGCGGAAAACTGTTTTTT. The chain employs TRBV9 and TRBJ1-4; 7 bases agree with TRBD1. The CDR3 spans 14 residues. The J segment lost 10 bases and the V segment lost 0 bases, leaving 6 bases of the junction unmatched. In germline, CDR1 is SGDLS, CDR2 YYNGEE.

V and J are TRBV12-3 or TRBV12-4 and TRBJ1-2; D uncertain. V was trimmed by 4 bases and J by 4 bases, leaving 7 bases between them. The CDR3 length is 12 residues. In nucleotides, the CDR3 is TGTGCCAGCAGTTCCGCTATCTATGGCTACACCTTC. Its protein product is CASSSAIYGYTF.

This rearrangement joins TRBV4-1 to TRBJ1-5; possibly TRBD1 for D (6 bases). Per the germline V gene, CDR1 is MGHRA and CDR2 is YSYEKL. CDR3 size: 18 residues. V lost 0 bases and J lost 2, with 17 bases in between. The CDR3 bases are TGCGCCAGCAGCCAAGACCAGACAGGCCTGTCAGGCAATCAGCCCCAGCATTTT. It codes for CASSQDQTGLSGNQPQHF.

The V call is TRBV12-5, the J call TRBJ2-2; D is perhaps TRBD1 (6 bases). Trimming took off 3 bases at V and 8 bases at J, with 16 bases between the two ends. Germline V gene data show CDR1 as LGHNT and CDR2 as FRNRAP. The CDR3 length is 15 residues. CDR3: CASGFNPRGLGELFF. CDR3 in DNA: TGTGCTAGTGGTTTCAATCCCAGGGGATTGGGGGAGCTGTTTTTT.

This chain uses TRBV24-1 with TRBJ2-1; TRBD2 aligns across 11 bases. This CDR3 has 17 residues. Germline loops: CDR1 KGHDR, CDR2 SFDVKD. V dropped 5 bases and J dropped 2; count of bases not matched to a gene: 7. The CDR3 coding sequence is TGTGCCACCAGTGGCGATAGCGGGGGGGCTCCCTACAATGAGCAGTTCTTC. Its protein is CATSGDSGGAPYNEQFF.

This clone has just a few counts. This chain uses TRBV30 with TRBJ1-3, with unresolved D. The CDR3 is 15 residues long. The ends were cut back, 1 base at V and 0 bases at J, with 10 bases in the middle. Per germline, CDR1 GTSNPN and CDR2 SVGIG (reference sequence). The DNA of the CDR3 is TGTGCCTGGAGTGCGAACAGTTTCTCTGGAAACACCATATATTTT. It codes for CAWSANSFSGNTIYF.

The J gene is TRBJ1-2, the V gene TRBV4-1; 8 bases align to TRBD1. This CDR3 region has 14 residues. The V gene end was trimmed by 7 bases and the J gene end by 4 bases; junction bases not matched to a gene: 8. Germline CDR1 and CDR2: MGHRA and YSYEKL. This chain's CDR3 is CASTSGGFGYGYTF. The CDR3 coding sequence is TGCGCCAGCACCTCAGGGGGCTTCGGCTATGGCTACACCTTC.

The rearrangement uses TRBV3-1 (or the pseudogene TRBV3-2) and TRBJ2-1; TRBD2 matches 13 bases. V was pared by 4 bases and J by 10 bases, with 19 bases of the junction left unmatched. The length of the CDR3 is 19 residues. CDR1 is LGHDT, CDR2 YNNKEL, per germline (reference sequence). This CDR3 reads CASSLPTSGGPRGQGEQFF. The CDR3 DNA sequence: TGTGCCAGCAGCCTCCCGACTAGCGGGGGGCCTAGAGGGCAGGGGGAGCAGTTCTTC.

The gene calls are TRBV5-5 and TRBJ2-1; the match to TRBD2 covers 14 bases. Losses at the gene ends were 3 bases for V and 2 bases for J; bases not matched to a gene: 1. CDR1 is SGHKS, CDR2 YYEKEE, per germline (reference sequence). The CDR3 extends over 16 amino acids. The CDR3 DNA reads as TGTGCCAGCAGCTGGGGACTAGCGGGGGCCTACAATGAGCAGTTCTTC. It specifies CASSWGLAGAYNEQFF.

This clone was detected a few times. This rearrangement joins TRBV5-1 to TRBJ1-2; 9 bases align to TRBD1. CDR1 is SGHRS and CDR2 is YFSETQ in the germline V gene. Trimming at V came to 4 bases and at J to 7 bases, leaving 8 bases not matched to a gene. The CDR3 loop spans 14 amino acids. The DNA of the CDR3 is TGCGCCAGCAGCACCGGACAGGGGATCGGTGGCTACACCTTC. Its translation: CASSTGQGIGGYTF.

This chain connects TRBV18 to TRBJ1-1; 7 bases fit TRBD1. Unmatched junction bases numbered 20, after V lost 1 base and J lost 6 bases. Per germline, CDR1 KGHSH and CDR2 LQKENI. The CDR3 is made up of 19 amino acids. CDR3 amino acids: CASSPQSSNRGRGFAEAFF. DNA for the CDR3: TGTGCCAGCTCACCACAAAGCTCCAATAGGGGCAGGGGGTTCGCTGAAGCTTTCTTT. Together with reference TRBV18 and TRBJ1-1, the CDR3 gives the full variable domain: NAGVMQNPRHLVRRRGQEARLRCSPMKGHSHVYWYRQLPEEGLKFMVYLQKENIIDESGMPKERFSAEFPKEGPSILRIQQVVRGDSAAYFCASSPQSSNRGRGFAEAFFGQGTRLTVV.

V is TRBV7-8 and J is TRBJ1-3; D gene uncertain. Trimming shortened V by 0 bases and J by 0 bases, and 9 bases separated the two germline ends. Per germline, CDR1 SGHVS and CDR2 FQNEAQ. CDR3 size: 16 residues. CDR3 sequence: CASSLAELGSGNTIYF. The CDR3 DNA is TGTGCCAGCAGCTTAGCGGAGTTAGGCTCTGGAAACACCATATATTTT.

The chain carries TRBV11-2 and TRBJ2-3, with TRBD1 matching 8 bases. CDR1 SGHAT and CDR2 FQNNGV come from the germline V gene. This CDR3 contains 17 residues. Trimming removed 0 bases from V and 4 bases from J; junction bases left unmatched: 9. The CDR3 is CASSLDWGRGRADTQYF. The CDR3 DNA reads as TGTGCCAGCAGCTTAGATTGGGGCAGGGGGCGGGCAGATACGCAGTATTTT.

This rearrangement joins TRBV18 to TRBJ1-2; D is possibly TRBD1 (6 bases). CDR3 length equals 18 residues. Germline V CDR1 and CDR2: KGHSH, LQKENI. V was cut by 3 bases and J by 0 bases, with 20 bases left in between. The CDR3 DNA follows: TGTGCCAGCTCACCTCTGGGAACCGGCAGGGGAGCTAACTATGGCTACACCTTC. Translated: CASSPLGTGRGANYGYTF.

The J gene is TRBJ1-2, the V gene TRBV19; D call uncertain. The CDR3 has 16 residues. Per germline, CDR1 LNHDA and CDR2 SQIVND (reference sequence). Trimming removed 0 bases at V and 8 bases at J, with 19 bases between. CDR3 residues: CASSIDQYGDAEGYTF. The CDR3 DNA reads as TGTGCCAGTAGTATAGATCAATACGGGGATGCGGAAGGCTACACCTTC.